These T cell receptor beta chains were read from a single sample in a study of blood T cells in healthy people across ages. TCRdb reprocessed the 5' RACE reads via MiXCR and lists one record per CDR3 protein. The top ten clones hold about 38% of a sample with 700,000 to 900,000 distinct CDR3 sequences, roughly 50% of them seen once. The sample was blood. All receptors come from an elderly man in good health. CDR3s include the opening cysteine and the closing phenylalanine or tryptophan. Fields, in order: CDR3 length, J gene, D gene, clone size, V gene, CDR3 DNA, CDR3 protein. D genes are given only for firm matches. Clone size is given for some rows only: seen once, a few or many times, or a class if the clone is expanded.

15 TRBJ1-1 . . TRBV18 TGTGCCAGCTCTCAACAGGGCGCAGGGGACACTGAAGCTTTCTTT CASSQQGAGDTEAFF
16 TRBJ2-7 . few TRBV7-8 TGTGCCAGCAGCTTAGTAGGGGGGAGGGCCGATAGGGAGCAGTACTTC CASSLVGGRADREQYF
15 TRBJ2-3 TRBD2 . TRBV5-6 TGTGCCAGCAGCCGGAGGGGACTAGCATCAGATACGCAGTATTTT CASSRRGLASDTQYF
16 TRBJ2-1 . . TRBV7-2 TGTGCCAGCAGCCCCCCCGTCCGGCGGATGCCCAATGAGCAGTTCTTC CASSPPVRRMPNEQFF
12 TRBJ1-4 . . TRBV29-1 TGCAGCGCGCTAGCGGGAGATGAAAAACTGTTTTTT CSALAGDEKLFF
18 TRBJ2-1 TRBD2 . TRBV6-2/TRBV6-3 TGTGCCAGCATGGGCCGGCGCGGGACTAGCGGGAGAGGGAATGAGCAGTTCTTC CASMGRRGTSGRGNEQFF
14 TRBJ2-5 . . TRBV3-1 TGTGCCAGCAGCCTGCGGACGGAACAAGAGACCCAGTACTTC CASSLRTEQETQYF
17 TRBJ2-3 TRBD1 . TRBV6-5 TGTGCCAGCAGTTACCCGCGTTCACAGGGGTTGACAGATACGCAGTATTTT CASSYPRSQGLTDTQYF
13 TRBJ2-1 . . TRBV20-1 TGCAGTGCTAGCAGGGCCACATACAATGAGCAGTTCTTC CSASRATYNEQFF
14 TRBJ2-1 . . TRBV27 TGTGCCAGCACTGGTAGCGGAAAATACAATGAGCAGTTCTTC CASTGSGKYNEQFF
14 TRBJ2-7 TRBD2 . TRBV20-1 TGCAGTGCCATTAGCGGGAGGGCTACTGACGAGCAGTACTTC CSAISGRATDEQYF
16 TRBJ2-1 TRBD2 . TRBV27 TGTGCCAGCACTGGTCTAGCGGGGGGCCCTGGCAATGAGCAGTTCTTC CASTGLAGGPGNEQFF
15 TRBJ2-7 . . TRBV29-1 TGCAGCGTTGCTAGAGACCTAAGCTCCTACAATGAGCAGTACTTC CSVARDLSSYNEQYF
13 TRBJ2-3 . . TRBV20-1 TGCAGTGCTAGTACGAGGGAGACAGATACGCAGTATTTT CSASTRETDTQYF
13 TRBJ2-7 . . TRBV20-1 TGCAGTGCTAGTGCTAGAGAGCCCTACGAGCAGTACTTC CSASAREPYEQYF
11 TRBJ2-1 . . TRBV28 TGTGCCAGCAGTCCAGGACAGGAGCAGTTCTTC CASSPGQEQFF
12 TRBJ2-3 . . TRBV7-2 TGTGCCAGCAGCCCTAGCTGGAGAGACGCGTATTTT CASSPSWRDAYF
12 TRBJ1-1 . few TRBV20-1 TGCAGTGCTAGCCCCGGGGGCACTGAAGCTTTCTTT CSASPGGTEAFF
14 TRBJ2-3 TRBD2 . TRBV27 TGTGCCAGCGGTTTATCCACTAGCGGGACGACGCAGTATTTT CASGLSTSGTTQYF
14 TRBJ2-7 . . TRBV27 TGTGCCAGCAAGGTGTCACTCGGTTTCCTCGAGTTGTACTTC CASKVSLGFLELYF
14 TRBJ2-7 . few TRBV20-1 TGCAGTGCTAGTGGTGGCGGAAGCTCCTACGAGCAGTACTTC CSASGGGSSYEQYF
14 TRBJ2-7 . . TRBV5-1 TGCGCCAGCAGCTTGTTATCTTACTCCTACGAGCAGTACTTC CASSLLSYSYEQYF
16 TRBJ2-5 TRBD2 . TRBV5-1 TGCGCCAGCAGCTTGGAGTCTAGCGGGGGAACAGAGACCCAGTACTTC CASSLESSGGTETQYF
14 TRBJ1-1 . once TRBV29-1 TGCAGCGTTGCCGATATAGGAGATCCCACTGAAGCTTTCTTT CSVADIGDPTEAFF
16 TRBJ2-4 TRBD2 . TRBV5-1 TGCGCCAGCAGCTCTGGGGGGGGAGGCGCCAAAAACATTCAGTACTTC CASSSGGGGAKNIQYF
11 TRBJ2-5 . few TRBV20-1 TGCAGTGCGAGCAGGGCGGAGACCCAGTACTTC CSASRAETQYF
11 TRBJ2-3 . . TRBV14 TGTGCCAGCAGCCGGAGCAGATACGCGTATTTT CASSRSRYAYF
15 TRBJ2-7 TRBD2 once TRBV5-1 TGCGCCAGCAGCCGGGGAGGGCCAACCTACAATGAGCAGTACTTC CASSRGGPTYNEQYF
16 TRBJ2-1 TRBD2 . TRBV27 TGTGCCAGCAGTTTACCCGGGACTAGCGGGTGGAATGAGCAGTTCTTC CASSLPGTSGWNEQFF
15 TRBJ1-2 . few TRBV6-1 TGTGCCAGCAGTGAAGTCTTCGGACAGAGCTATGGCTACACCTTC CASSEVFGQSYGYTF
17 TRBJ2-1 . . TRBV11-2 TGTGCCAGCAGCTTAGTTGGGTCGACTCTTCCTAAGAATGAGCAGTTCTTC CASSLVGSTLPKNEQFF
18 TRBJ2-5 . . TRBV7-2 TGTGCCAGCAGCTTAGGAGGCGCAGGGATGATTACTCGGGAGACCCAGTACTTC CASSLGGAGMITRETQYF
16 TRBJ2-7 TRBD1 . TRBV6-5 TGTGCCAGCAGTTACTTCTCAGGACAGGGGTTCGGCGAGCAGTACTTC CASSYFSGQGFGEQYF
14 TRBJ2-5 . . TRBV3-1 TGTGCCAGCAGCCAAGTCCTTTCTCAAGAGACCCAGTACTTC CASSQVLSQETQYF
15 TRBJ2-1 . . TRBV7-3 TGTGCCAGCAGCTCCGGAGGATTGTCCGTCAATGAGCAGTTCTTC CASSSGGLSVNEQFF
13 TRBJ1-2 . many TRBV9 TGTGCCAGCAGCGTAGAGGACAACTATGGCTACACCTTC CASSVEDNYGYTF
12 TRBJ1-2 . . TRBV2 TGTGCCAGCGGTAGCGACGGCTATAGCTACACCTTC CASGSDGYSYTF
16 TRBJ2-7 . . TRBV2 TGTGCCAGCACCCCTTCGGGACCCCATACCTCCTACGAGCAGTACTTC CASTPSGPHTSYEQYF
14 TRBJ2-1 TRBD1 . TRBV7-2 TGTGCCAGCAGCCTTCGGACAGGGTGGGATGAGCAGTTCTTC CASSLRTGWDEQFF
12 TRBJ2-7 . many TRBV3-1 TGTGCCAGCAGCCACCTGACCTACGAGCAGTACTTC CASSHLTYEQYF